A single sample is the source of the 2 T cell receptor beta chains below, sequenced in a study of blood T cell repertoires in COVID-19. This table comes from immunoSEQ multiplex PCR, and its TCRdb copy is limited to in-frame clones, with some not included. The repertoire has approximately 280,000 clones, 85% of them found once; the top ten carry 2.5% to 3%. The specimen sequenced was PBMCs or T cells enriched from blood (not recorded which). The origin of the receptors is a woman aged 45-60 years who had recovered from COVID-19.

This chain joins TRBV6-5 and TRBJ1-1, with TRBD1 as a possible D gene (5 bases). The V end was cut by 8 bases, the J end by 0 bases, with 10 bases between. CDR3 length: 13 amino acids. The germline V gene encodes CDR1 MNHEY and CDR2 SVGAGI. The CDR3 sequence is CASLGQMNTEAFF. The CDR3 DNA reads TGTGCCAGCCTCGGACAAATGAACACTGAAGCTTTCTTT.

The chain joins TRBV18 to TRBJ1-1; 7 bases align to TRBD1. Losses at the gene ends were 8 bases for V and 4 bases for J; bases not matched to a gene: 7. Germline CDR1 KGHSH, CDR2 LQKENI. This CDR3 comprises 13 residues. In nucleotides, the CDR3 is TGTGCCAGCCAGGGGGGATTCGTCACTGAAGCTTTCTTT. Translated: CASQGGFVTEAFF.